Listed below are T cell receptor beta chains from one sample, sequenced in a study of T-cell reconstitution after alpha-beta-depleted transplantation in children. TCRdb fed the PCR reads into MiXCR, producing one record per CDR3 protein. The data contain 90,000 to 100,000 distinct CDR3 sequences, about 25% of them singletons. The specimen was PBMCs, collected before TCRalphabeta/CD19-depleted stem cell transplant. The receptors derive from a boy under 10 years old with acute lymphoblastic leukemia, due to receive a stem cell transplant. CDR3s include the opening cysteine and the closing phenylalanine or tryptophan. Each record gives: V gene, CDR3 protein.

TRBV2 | CASKDGAYNEQFF
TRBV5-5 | CASSPLAGLSTDTQYF
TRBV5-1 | CASSLGVPPYGETQYF
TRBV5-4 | CASSRGLETQYF
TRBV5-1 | CASSTTTGTNTEAFF
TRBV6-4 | CASSGGGATDTQYF
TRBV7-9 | CASSLNPFPTQYF
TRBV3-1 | CASSQDTKTQYF
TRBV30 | CAWSVAAYQETQYF
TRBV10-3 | CAISDRRNEQFF
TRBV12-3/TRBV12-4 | CASRDSGGSSYNEQFF
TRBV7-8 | CASSRPGEGGYTF
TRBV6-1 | CASSEQGSYNEQFF
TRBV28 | CASTSTMGGGQETQYF
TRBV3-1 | CASSLQGMNTEALF
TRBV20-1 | CSATGGRGVSTDTQYF
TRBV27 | CASSLYRVGQPQHF
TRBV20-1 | CSASGLDVQETQYF
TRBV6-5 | CASSSQDRVQFGYEQYF
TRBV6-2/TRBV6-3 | CASSPPRTVQETQYF
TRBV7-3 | CASSLSSNEQFF
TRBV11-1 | CASSLAGAGELFF
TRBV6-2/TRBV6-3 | CASMVDNTDTQYF
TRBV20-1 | CSARVSGGLNEQFF
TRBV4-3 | CASSQLSPGTSNTEAFF
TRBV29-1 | CSVDGANTGELFF
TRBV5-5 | CASSAGEETQYF